A selection of T cell receptor beta chains follows, all from one sample in a study of shared clonotypes between healthy human individuals. TCRdb's table, derived via immunoSEQ multiplex PCR, lists solely in-frame clones and lacks some. The table lists around 700,000 clones, 73% of them singletons. Sequencing was performed on memory CD4+ T cells sorted from blood. The receptors were gathered from a woman in her twenties or thirties in good health. The conserved cysteine and the conserved F or W are not part of the CDR3 here. D genes are given only for firm matches. Clone size is shown for a subset of rows, as once, few, many or a class of expanded clone.

CDR3 protein | J gene | V gene | clone size | D gene
ASSFGVGSGEQY | TRBJ2-7 | TRBV7-3 | NA | NA
AWSYPTEMNTEAF | TRBJ1-1 | TRBV30 | NA | NA
ASSQVPVTDTQY | TRBJ2-3 | TRBV4-1 | NA | NA
ASSEAGPSNYGYT | TRBJ1-2 | TRBV6-1 | NA | NA
ASSVDGNYGYT | TRBJ1-2 | TRBV9 | NA | NA
ASSMVTARNQPQH | TRBJ1-5 | TRBV19 | NA | NA
ASSEPRQGPSQKLF | TRBJ1-4 | TRBV10-2 | NA | TRBD1
ASSSLSTLATGYNEQF | TRBJ2-1 | TRBV11-2 | NA | NA
ASSLTGGTQDTQY | TRBJ2-3 | TRBV5-1 | NA | TRBD1
ASSPGPYGYT | TRBJ1-2 | TRBV7-2 | NA | NA
ASSLNPPPQENTEAF | TRBJ1-1 | TRBV2 | few | NA
AWKRVSYEQY | TRBJ2-7 | TRBV30 | NA | NA
ASSLGDTQY | TRBJ2-3 | TRBV5-4 | NA | NA
ASSLYGGELF | TRBJ2-2 | TRBV11-3 | NA | NA
ASSLNRISYNEQF | TRBJ2-1 | TRBV27 | NA | NA
ASSVNSGLGYT | TRBJ1-2 | TRBV9 | NA | NA
ATSLRTGGIYEQY | TRBJ2-7 | TRBV15 | NA | TRBD1
ASSPRDGANVLT | TRBJ2-6 | TRBV5-1 | once | NA